The TCR beta chain described here comes from a study of blood T cell repertoires in COVID-19. On the study more broadly: All recovered Cohort 3 donors got two negative PCRs, got clearance, or saw symptom resolution. Donors in the United States, Italy and Spain gave samples during acute or convalescent COVID-19. T cells, B-cell-depleted T cells, or PBMCs provided the cDNA or gDNA that served as material.

Profiling relied on immunoSEQ multiplex PCR, and the TCRdb table lists in-frame clones only, not all of them. The sample yields some 200,000 clones, around 86% seen once. CDR3 length: 15 residues. Trimming took 0 bases from V and 4 from J, leaving 10 bases between them. Germline V gene data show CDR1 as MNHEY and CDR2 as SVGAGI. The specimen was PBMCs or T cells enriched from blood (not recorded which). This receptor was identified in a man aged 25 to 40 in a cohort exposed to, infected with or recovered from COVID-19 (not recorded which). The chain recombines TRBV6-5 with TRBJ1-3; tentatively, D is TRBD1 (5 bases). CDR3 region: CASSYSGARGNTIYF. CDR3 DNA: TGTGCCAGCAGTTACTCTGGGGCGAGGGGAAACACCATATATTTT.